The subject of this entry is one TCR beta chain. This clone's antigen is unknown. Qualities for individual bases were not recorded, and no much larger clone is one base off. The donors were healthy, HIV-negative adults with no recently reported acute infections or vaccinations. Every donor was a Caucasian adult residing in Nashville, Tennessee, USA. CD4+ T cells were enriched by magnetic negative selection, after which naive cells were positively selected on CD45RA and the negative fraction was taken as the memory subset. Blood was obtained by leukapheresis, after which PBMCs were separated by Ficoll-Histopaque density gradient centrifugation and cryopreserved in liquid nitrogen vapor phase. Analytical flow cytometry was used to check the purity and quantity of every magnetically sorted T cell population. Genomic DNA was isolated from each sorted fraction and quantified by UV absorbance on a Nanodrop 2000c.

Cut back by 6 bases and 4 bases, the V and J ends lie 18 bases apart. The germline V gene sets CDR1 to SQVTM and CDR2 to ANQGSEA. The CDR3 starts with the cysteine, ends with the phenylalanine, and has 14 residues. The sequence is cut down to CDR3 DNA, 42 bases in frame from base 1. The data were obtained in a study of shared clonotypes between healthy human individuals (dated by TCRdb to the early 2020s). Regarding the research as a whole: Two women and a few men aged 18 to 49 years were included in the cohort. To increase sequencing depth and limit assay-specific biases, TCR repertoire library preparation and sequencing were carried out by different laboratories using diverse techniques. Per donor, three plates each were used for CD4 naive and CD4 memory, two for CD8 naive, and one for CD8 memory. To estimate repertoire size and how much clonotype sharing occurs between individuals, the study deeply sequenced the blood TCR repertoires of roughly 5 healthy adults. Between about 0.8 and 8.9 billion PBMCs per donor were obtained by leukapheresis. The research as a whole found: Pairwise subsampling led to the expectation that sequencing depth would affect the degree of clonotype sharing among donors. Rarefaction of sorted-subset datasets indicated incomplete sequencing despite the large sequencing depth. Naive subsets generally had larger estimated clonotype richness than memory subsets did. Only blood was sampled, and tissue TCR repertoires likely differ from those in blood. Because the study included only a small number of donors, the genetic and exposure-history diversity represented was limited. Sharing across several donors was observed for around 5% of naive CD4, 3% to 3.5% of naive CD8, over 2% of memory CD4, and around 0.44% of memory CD8 clonotypes. Higher generation probabilities were observed for clonotypes shared by all four sorted-subset donors than for non-shared clonotypes.

Using the deep immunoSEQ assay, multiplex PCR amplified TCR CDR3 regions from genomic DNA. For each cell subset, the extracted genomic DNA was distributed evenly across all wells of several immunoSEQ 96-well plates, and each plate served as one replicate. Each replicate PCR for sorted subsets received about 220 ng genomic DNA, equal to tens of thousands of T cell genomes. Purified libraries were measured with a Qubit 3.0 fluorometer, size-checked on a Bioanalyzer 2100, and measured again with the KAPA Library Quantification kit. Every immunoSEQ 96-well plate was sequenced on a separate single-read 150-cycle Illumina NextSeq 550 flow cell. The paper's data handling went like this. Because the immunoSEQ output included only junctional sequences and no quality scores, the filtering could not be the same as the filtering used for full-length reads. To assign V/J genes and CDR3, sequences were annotated using PyIR, a Python wrapper for IgBLAST v1.9, with IMGT germline references. Reads with weak V/J assignments (E-value above 1e-6), missing CDR3, stop codons, out-of-frame junctions, or ambiguous translated residues were removed. V3J clonotypes were defined as sequences sharing an identical inferred V gene, J gene, and CDR3 amino acid sequence. Percentage overlap between repertoires was calculated by dividing the number of shared unique clonotypes by the size of the smaller repertoire. RTK rarefaction, the Chao1 estimator, and Recon v2.1 estimates of unobserved clonotypes were used to assess repertoire richness. Generation probabilities were computed with OLGA for all TCRbeta clonotypes obtained by the gDNA method from four donors. TCRdb limited this immuneACCESS table to in-frame rearrangements with V and J called. A share of clones is missing; checked studies link under half to unresolved V genes, and the rest is unexplained. The V and J calls and clone size come from that table; D and trimming were worked out from the DNA. The sample data list over 400,000 clones, and roughly 95% of these were observed just once. About 0.068% of the sample is in the top ten clones.

Sequencing was carried out using naive CD4+ T cells sorted from blood. The cell subset or site label here, explained by the study, means: CD45RA+ positively selected. Here the chain combines TRBV29-1 and TRBJ1-1; the D gene is perhaps TRBD1, from 5 matching bases. The clonotype was recovered from a woman in her 30s in good health. The nucleotide sequence reads TGCAGCGTGGCAACTCAGGGAGGTTTCACTGAAGCTTTCTTT. The resulting protein is CSVATQGGFTEAFF.